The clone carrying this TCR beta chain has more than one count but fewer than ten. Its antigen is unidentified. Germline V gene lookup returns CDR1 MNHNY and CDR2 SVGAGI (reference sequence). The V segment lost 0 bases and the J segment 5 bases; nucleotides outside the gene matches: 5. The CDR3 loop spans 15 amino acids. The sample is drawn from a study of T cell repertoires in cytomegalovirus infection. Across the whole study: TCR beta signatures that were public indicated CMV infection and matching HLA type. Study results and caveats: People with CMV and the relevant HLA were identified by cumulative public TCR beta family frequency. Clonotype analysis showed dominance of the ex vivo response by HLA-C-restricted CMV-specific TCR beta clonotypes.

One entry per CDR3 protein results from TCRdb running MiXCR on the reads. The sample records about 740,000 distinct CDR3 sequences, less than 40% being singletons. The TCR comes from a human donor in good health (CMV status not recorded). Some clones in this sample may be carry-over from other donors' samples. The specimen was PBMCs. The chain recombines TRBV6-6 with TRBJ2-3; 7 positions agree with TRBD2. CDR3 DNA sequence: TGTGCCAGCAGTTACTCGTGGCGGGGGAGAGATACGCAGTATTTT. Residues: CASSYSWRGRDTQYF.